Following are 21 T cell receptor beta chains from one sample sequenced in a study of human T cells and chemical hapten exposure. Described time point: pre-sensitization, week 0. Treatment denoted: therapeutic diphenylcyclopropenone sensitization with weekly scalp DPC. TCRdb reanalysed the RACE reads using MiXCR and keeps one entry per CDR3 protein. The sample holds about 68,000 distinct CDR3 sequences, about a tenth seen once. This material consisted of whole blood, taken in connection with sensitization to the hapten diphenylcyclopropenone (DPC). The receptors originated from a woman aged 45-65 years with alopecia areata. Some clones in this sample may be carry-over from other donors' samples.

This chain links TRBV29-1 with TRBJ2-7; 7 bases align to TRBD1. After removal of 8 bases from V and 7 bases from J, the junction contained 11 bases not matched to a gene. The CDR3 runs to 12 residues. The germline gives CDR1 SQVTM, CDR2 ANQGSEA. The CDR3 protein is CSTTQGVGEQYF. CDR3 coding DNA: TGCAGCACCACTCAGGGGGTTGGGGAGCAGTACTTC.

This clonotype occurred many times. J is TRBJ1-2 and V is TRBV12-3 or TRBV12-4; no firm D call. This CDR3 is 13 amino acids long. V dropped 1 base and J dropped 3 bases, with 6 bases sitting between them. The DNA of the CDR3 is TGTGCCAGCAGTTTAGTAGGTGACTATGGCTACACCTTC. This codes for CASSLVGDYGYTF.

The chain carries TRBV20-1 and TRBJ2-5; 9 nucleotides match TRBD2. The V gene end was trimmed by 0 bases and the J gene end by 1 base; junction bases not matched to a gene: 9. CDR1 and CDR2 from the germline V gene are DFQATT and SNEGSKA (reference sequence). The CDR3 extends over 17 amino acids. This CDR3 is CSARDREASGAQETQYF. The CDR3 DNA follows: TGCAGTGCTAGAGATCGCGAGGCTAGCGGGGCCCAAGAGACCCAGTACTTC.

Note on this clonotype: This may be a read error: a much more frequent sequence differs by one nucleotide. The rearrangement joins TRBV28 to TRBJ1-6; D unresolved. CDR3 length: 14 amino acids. The ends were cut back, 3 bases at V and 10 bases at J, with 13 bases in the middle. The germline V gene encodes CDR1 MDHEN and CDR2 SYDVKM. The CDR3 loop reads CASSFGQGKSPLHF. The CDR3, as DNA: TGTGCCAGCAGTTTCGGGCAAGGGAAATCACCCCTCCACTTT.

This chain connects TRBV18 to TRBJ1-1; 8 bases line up with TRBD1. Germline-derived CDR1 and CDR2 are KGHSH and LQKENI. This CDR3 is built from 18 residues. V shed 3 bases, J shed 0 bases, and the junction held 12 bases outside the gene matches. This CDR3 reads CASSPLGPQGAMNTEAFF. As DNA, the CDR3 is TGTGCCAGCTCACCGCTGGGTCCCCAGGGGGCGATGAACACTGAAGCTTTCTTT.

The table lists this clonotype with many counts. The J gene is TRBJ1-2, the V gene TRBV7-3, with TRBD1 as a possible D gene (6 bases). V was clipped by 5 bases and J by 2 bases, with 15 bases between them. The CDR3 totals 15 residues. The germline V gene has CDR1 SGHTA and CDR2 FQGTGA. The CDR3 DNA reads as TGTGCCAGCAGCCCGGAGGGGGGTGGCAACTATGGCTACACCTTC. Its translation is CASSPEGGGNYGYTF.

The V gene is TRBV12-5, the J gene TRBJ2-7; 8 bases are shared with TRBD1. CDR3 length equals 11 residues. CDR1 and CDR2 from the germline V gene are LGHNT and FRNRAP. Trimming removed 6 bases from V and 13 bases from J; junction bases left unmatched: 8. CDR3 loop: CASGPETGDYF. DNA for the CDR3: TGTGCTAGTGGCCCCGAGACAGGGGACTACTTC.

This clonotype was found a few times. V gene TRBV2 combines with J gene TRBJ2-3, with TRBD2 matching 13 bases. The CDR3 length is 18 residues. The V segment lost 6 bases and the J segment 0 bases; nucleotides outside the gene matches: 9. CDR1 and CDR2 (germline): SNHLY, FYNNEI. DNA of the CDR3: TGTGCCAGCAGCTCCGGGACTAGCGGGGCTTCTAGCACAGATACGCAGTATTTT. This sequence encodes CASSSGTSGASSTDTQYF.

V and J are TRBV7-2 and TRBJ2-3; weak D call: TRBD1 (5 bases). This CDR3 has 13 amino acids. V gave up 0 bases and J gave up 7 bases, with 8 bases separating them. Looked up from germline, CDR1 is SGHTA and CDR2 is FQGNSA. The CDR3 coding sequence is TGTGCCAGCAGCTTAGCGGACATGTATACGCAGTATTTT. Translation gives CASSLADMYTQYF.

This rearrangement joins TRBV25-1 to TRBJ2-7; no clear D gene. The V end lost 3 bases, the J end lost 4 bases, and 4 bases lay between the germline ends. Germline V CDR1 and CDR2: MGHDK, SYGVNS. There are 11 residues in the CDR3. CDR3 DNA: TGTGCCAGCAGTGACAGTTACGAGCAGTACTTC. The encoded protein is CASSDSYEQYF.

This clonotype has a count of ten or more. J is TRBJ2-2 and V is TRBV3-1, with D maybe TRBD2 (6 bases). Trimming left V 4 bases short and J 0 bases short, with 12 bases between. The CDR3 is made up of 16 amino acids. The germline V gene encodes CDR1 LGHDT and CDR2 YNNKEL (reference sequence). Written as DNA, the CDR3 is TGTGCCAGCAGCCCAAACGCGGGATCGAACACCGGGGAGCTGTTTTTT. As protein: CASSPNAGSNTGELFF.

This clonotype was counted many times. This chain links TRBV28 with TRBJ2-6, with D tentatively TRBD1 or TRBD2 (7 bases each). Germline V gene data show CDR1 as MDHEN and CDR2 as SYDVKM. The CDR3 has 15 amino acids. V was trimmed by 7 bases and J by 2 bases, leaving 12 bases between them. CDR3 residues: CASMGGGAGANVLTF. CDR3 sequence (DNA): TGTGCCAGCATGGGAGGGGGCGCTGGGGCCAACGTCCTGACTTTC. The full variable domain, in which reference TRBV28 and TRBJ2-6 provide the parts outside the CDR3, is DVKVTQSSRYLVKRTGEKVFLECVQDMDHENMFWYRQDPGLGLRLIYFSYDVKMKEKGDIPEGYSVSREKKERFSLILESASTNQTSMYLCASMGGGAGANVLTFGAGSRLTVL.

This clonotype was seen just once. Being one base from a much bigger clone, this may be a read error. This sequence joins TRBV20-1 and TRBJ2-7; 13 nucleotides match TRBD2. Germline V CDR1 and CDR2: DFQATT, SNEGSKA (reference sequence). This CDR3 comprises 14 residues. This CDR3 reads CSAPGLAGVGERYF. For the CDR3, the DNA is TGCAGTGCTCCTGGACTAGCGGGAGTCGGCGAGCGGTACTTC.

There are many counts of this clonotype. The chain carries TRBV30 and TRBJ2-4; D is possibly TRBD1 (6 bases). From germline, CDR1 is GTSNPN and CDR2 SVGIG (reference sequence). The CDR3 sequence is 18 residues long. The germline V and J ends were trimmed by 3 bases and 7 bases, with 28 bases remaining between them. The CDR3: CAWSGWPGAHRNGNIQYF. CDR3 DNA: TGTGCCTGGAGCGGCTGGCCAGGGGCGCACCGGAATGGGAACATTCAGTACTTC.

This clonotype was observed at least ten times. The chain couples TRBV29-1 to TRBJ1-1; D is uncertain. CDR1 is SQVTM and CDR2 is ANQGSEA in the germline V gene. This CDR3 has 12 residues. With 7 bases removed from V and 0 bases from J, the gap between germline ends came to 9 bases. The CDR3: CSAKGMNTEAFF. In DNA form, the CDR3 reads TGCAGCGCAAAAGGTATGAACACTGAAGCTTTCTTT. The full variable domain, in which reference TRBV29-1 and TRBJ1-1 provide the parts outside the CDR3, is SAVISQKPSRDICQRGTSLTIQCQVDSQVTMMFWYRQQPGQSLTLIATANQGSEATYESGFVIDKFPISRPNLTFSTLTVSNMSPEDSSIYLCSAKGMNTEAFFGQGTRLTVV.

The table lists this clonotype with a few counts. The CDR3 region is CATKNLVSGEAFF. The CDR3 DNA is TGTGCCACCAAAAATCTCGTATCCGGGGAAGCTTTCTTT. V is TRBV2 and J is TRBJ1-1; D gene ambiguous. The CDR3 has 13 residues. The V end was cut by 10 bases, the J end by 8 bases, with 20 bases between. The germline V gene encodes CDR1 SNHLY and CDR2 FYNNEI. Together with reference TRBV2 and TRBJ1-1, the CDR3 gives the full variable domain: EPEVTQTPSHQVTQMGQEVILRCVPISNHLYFYWYRQILGQKVEFLVSFYNNEISEKSEIFDDQFSVERPDGSNFTLKIRSTKLEDSAMYFCATKNLVSGEAFFGQGTRLTVV.

This clonotype was seen many times. This chain connects TRBV4-1 to TRBJ2-2, with TRBD2 matching over 13 bases. Trimming took 2 bases from V and 1 from J; bases not matched to a gene: 7. Germline assignment: CDR1 MGHRA and CDR2 YSYEKL. CDR3 length: 19 amino acids. In nucleotides, the CDR3 is TGCGCCAGCAGCCAAACTCTGACTAGCGGGAGGAAGAACACCGGGGAGCTGTTTTTT. It is translated as CASSQTLTSGRKNTGELFF.

This clonotype came up many times. The chain carries TRBV19 and TRBJ2-5, with 9 bases matching TRBD1. Looked up from germline, CDR1 is LNHDA and CDR2 is SQIVND (reference sequence). The V gene end was trimmed by 10 bases and the J gene end by 3 bases; junction bases not matched to a gene: 12. This CDR3 is 15 amino acids long. CDR3 amino acids: CATQSTGTGKETQYF. CDR3 in DNA: TGTGCCACCCAAAGCACCGGGACAGGGAAAGAGACCCAGTACTTC.

This clonotype has a count of ten or more. The chain has TRBV30 and TRBJ2-2; a weak D match, TRBD2 (6 bases). V was trimmed by 4 bases and J by 0 bases, leaving 15 bases between them. CDR1 and CDR2 (germline): GTSNPN, SVGIG (reference sequence). The length of the CDR3 is 16 residues. CDR3 coding DNA: TGTGCCTGGACCCTGTGGAGGGGCGCGAACACCGGGGAGCTGTTTTTT. Amino acid sequence: CAWTLWRGANTGELFF. The full variable domain, completed using reference TRBV30 and TRBJ2-2, is SQTIHQWPATLVQPVGSPLSLECTVEGTSNPNLYWYRQAAGRGLQLLFYSVGIGQISSEVPQNLSASRPQDRQFILSSKKLLLSDSGFYLCAWTLWRGANTGELFFGEGSRLTVL.

This clonotype was detected ten times or more. The chain recombines TRBV7-8 with TRBJ2-2; 8 nucleotides match TRBD2. Germline V gene sequence: CDR1 SGHVS, CDR2 FQNEAQ. Losses at the gene ends were 8 bases for V and 6 bases for J; bases not matched to a gene: 8. The CDR3 length is 14 residues. The CDR3 DNA is TGTGCCAGCGGCGGCGGGAGGTCGTCCGGGGAGCTGTTTTTT. It yields the protein CASGGGRSSGELFF.

The sample holds a few counts of this clonotype. The chain recombines TRBV6-2 or TRBV6-3 with TRBJ1-2; TRBD1 agrees at 7 bases. This CDR3 has 14 amino acids. V shed 6 bases and J 0 bases; nucleotides not matched to a gene: 4. Germline V lookup: CDR1 MNHEY, CDR2 SVGEGT. CDR3 bases: TGTGCCAGCAGCCGGGACAGTACTAACTATGGCTACACCTTC. It encodes CASSRDSTNYGYTF.